This T cell receptor beta chain was identified during a study of radiotherapy plus CTLA-4 blockade in lung cancer. Study results and limitations: It was early blood T cell clone dynamics, with interferon-beta, that reportedly best predicted response. There was expansion of tumor-derived TCR clones in blood after radiotherapy plus ipilimumab.

Focal radiation plus CTLA-4 blockade with ipilimumab was administered to patients who had chemo-refractory metastatic non-small-cell lung cancer. Measured with immunoSEQ multiplex PCR; TCRdb has only the in-frame clones, and not every one. Among about 80,000 clones, more than 80% were seen once, and the ten largest hold about 0.79%. Remarks on this clone: Antigen: not known.

The sequence came from a human donor with non-small cell lung cancer who had stable disease on radiotherapy plus ipilimumab. This material consisted of peripheral blood, taken from a patient treated with radiotherapy plus ipilimumab.

The CDR3 DNA sequence: TGCGCCAGCAGCCCGGGACAGGGGGCAAGTCAGCCCCAGCATTTT. The encoded protein is CASSPGQGASQPQHF. The gene calls are TRBV5-1 and TRBJ1-5, with 12 nucleotides matching TRBD1. The V segment lost 4 bases and the J segment 6 bases; nucleotides outside the gene matches: 5. The CDR3 covers 15 residues. The germline CDR1 and CDR2 sequences are SGHRS and YFSETQ.